The present TCR beta chain was sequenced within a study of cytomegalovirus exposure and HLA in healthy donors. General study results and limits: Sequencing likely produced, as an artifact, a cluster of highly shared sequence variants. Whilst most TCR sequences proved rare, a subset of public TCRs occurred across many donors.

V was pared by 6 bases and J by 8 bases, with 12 bases of the junction left unmatched. The CDR3 length is 14 residues. Germline assignment: CDR1 SQVTM and CDR2 ANQGSEA. Concerning this clone itself: The antigen is not known.

Each donor was nominally healthy when sampled (though unrecorded immune exposures were likely). Primers for the PCR totalled 60 Vbeta and 13 Jbeta. The protocol was immunoSEQ multiplex PCR, while the TCRdb copy is restricted to in-frame clones and leaves out a portion. The sample holds tens of thousands of clones, over 75% seen once. This TCR came from a man aged 50 to 60 in good health and CMV-seronegative. The sequencing input was PBMCs. The rearrangement links TRBV29-1 to TRBJ1-2; TRBD1 agrees at 10 bases. The CDR3 DNA follows: TGCAGCGTCCCGGGACAGGGGCCGGATTTGGGCTACACCTTC. Residues: CSVPGQGPDLGYTF.